This T cell receptor (beta chain) was sequenced during a study of cytomegalovirus exposure and HLA in healthy donors (dated by TCRdb to the late 2010s). In the study overall: In an earlier analysis of several hundred of the donors, 250 to 300 Gb of sequence data and some 120 million unique TCR beta sequences from about 179 million T cells were reported. An early release covering roughly 600 HLA-typed donors comprised about 310 gigabases of sequencing data and approximately 80 million unique TCR sequences. Of the roughly 400 genotyped donors, approximately 83% fell in the genetic ancestry cluster associated with self-reported Caucasian donors. The study aimed to test whether signatures of past pathogen exposure could be identified by cataloging public T cell receptors. The study profiled the T cell repertoires of hundreds of subjects by immunosequencing and related them to cytomegalovirus serostatus. Besides the first cohort of around 670 subjects, a separate validation cohort made up of roughly 120 different subjects was used. The study combined high-throughput TCR immunosequencing, statistical association of individual TCRs with disease status, and machine learning to predict cytomegalovirus infection status. In a later analysis, previously published TCR beta repertoires from fewer than 750 donors were re-analyzed and high-resolution HLA genotyping was added so that TCR occurrence patterns could be studied. In the later analysis, no new phenotypic data were used to find candidate immune exposures; instead, reliance was placed on TCR beta sequences and their occurrence across donors. In an earlier analysis of 587 of the donors, high-throughput TCR beta sequencing was used to judge whether each TCR beta V gene segment behaved as functional or pseudogenic. Donor age, sex, ethnicity and CMV serostatus were collected together with the repertoire data. A later genetic analysis used genome-wide SNP genotypes for about three fifths of the 666 donors, treating that subset as a discovery cohort. Every discovery cohort repertoire had been produced on one sequencing platform. HLA typing covered class I and class II loci at four-digit resolution. The number of donors typed differed by locus, with 629-630 for A, B, C, DRB1 and DQB1, about 500 for DQA1, 600 to 610 for DPA1, and 472 for DPB1. Because of strong linkage in the cohort, a handful of DR-DQ haplotypes were treated as single units for association and clustering. On average, around 230,000 unique TCR beta nucleotide sequences were sequenced per donor among some 430 genotyped donors of the cohort, with roughly 18% of those sequences being non-productive. Paper-wide results and their limitations: The study gave a list of 150 to 200 TCR beta chains associated with cytomegalovirus. In an earlier analysis of approximately 590 of the donors, most TCR beta V segments were observed in productive rearrangements about 87% or about 30% of the time, broadly matching IMGT annotations. In a later analysis, most CMV-associated TCR beta chains were found to appear HLA-restricted, with HLA associations seemingly driven largely by CMV exposure. Presence/absence analyses assumed roughly uniform sequencing depth across donors, an assumption that may not hold. Because counts were too low, roughly 18 rarely observed V segments, including chromosome 9 orphons, were left out of the earlier analysis of some 600 of the donors. Assigning TCR associations to individual alleles was difficult when HLA alleles, especially DR and DQ, strongly co-occurred. The classifier was reported to diagnose cytomegalovirus status with high specificity and sensitivity in both the original cohort and the validation cohort. A further reported finding was that TCR beta sequences accurately predicted the HLA-A and HLA-B alleles for most subjects in the first cohort. A later genetic analysis associated a missense DCLRE1C variant with V-gene and J-gene trimming of TCR beta chains, and an independent cohort replicated the association. A later analysis found that TCR association rates varied across HLA loci, with DRB1 alleles showing the most associated TCRs and HLA-C alleles the fewest. A later analysis reported that several top co-occurrence clusters appeared linked to parvovirus B19, influenza, CMV and Epstein-Barr virus. Three of the identified cytomegalovirus-associated TCR beta chains were confirmed in vitro to be specific for cytomegalovirus antigens. At a false discovery rate of 0.05, a later analysis linked some 18,000 TCR beta sequences to specific HLA alleles. The 87-base-pair reads could not distinguish some IMGT-functional V segments, including TRBV6-2 and TRBV6-3, so those segments were excluded. It was suggested by the authors that the approach could potentially be generalized to other disease states and immunological phenotypes. Most TCR sequences were observed very rarely across donors, whereas some public TCRs were present in many individuals. Linkage disequilibrium might explain the correlated functional status among segregating V segments, but an unknown experimental factor could not be ruled out. The sequencing pipeline was judged likely to have produced a cluster of highly shared sequence variants as a technical artifact. In a later genetic analysis, fewer N-insertions in productive TCRs were reported among donors in an Asian-associated ancestry cluster than the approximately 710-donor mean. Immune exposure information for the cohort was limited to CMV serostatus. The cohort was sequenced for TCR beta chains only, and without alpha or paired-chain data the features that could be detected were limited. HLA typing was unavailable for some donors at each locus, so association tests used only the typed subset. In a later analysis, HLA-associated TCR beta chains showed more clonal expansion and lower generation probabilities than non-associated chains that were equally common.

In total, roughly 670 healthy bone marrow donors made up the cohort. At the time of sampling, every cohort member was nominally healthy, though immune exposures that went unrecorded were likely present. The donor tested CMV seronegative and was one of the 352 seronegative cohort members. A peripheral blood sample was collected from each donor, and TCR beta sequencing was performed on peripheral blood mononuclear cells. Genomic DNA was extracted from the blood cell samples with the Qiagen DNeasy Blood Extraction Kit. In the case of this clone: The antigen this receptor binds is unknown. Base qualities are not provided; no much larger clone lies one nucleotide away.

The germline V end is reduced by 6 bases and the J end by 1 base; junction bases left unmatched: 6. CDR1 is given as SGHNT and CDR2 as YYREEE, both from the germline V gene (reference sequence). The CDR3 spans 15 residues, from the cysteine through the phenylalanine. Only the CDR3 DNA is retained, 45 bases long and in frame from the first base. Libraries were prepared through the immunoSEQ multiplex PCR assay. For the multiplex PCR, a mixture combining 60 forward primers for TCR Vbeta segments and 13 reverse primers for TCR Jbeta segments was used. The CDR3 region of rearranged TCR beta genes was amplified from genomic DNA with a multiplex PCR assay. The amplified TCR beta libraries were sequenced on the Illumina HiSeq System as 87-base-pair reads. As for the original processing: A later analysis tallied 75 million to 95 million unique TCR beta chains across the 666 repertoires, and approximately 12 million of those chains were shared by two or more donors. A nearest-neighbor algorithm error-corrected the raw reads and collapsed the reads into unique sequences, merging closely related sequences to remove PCR and sequencing errors. Alignment of CDR3 sequences to IMGT reference sequences was used to assign V, D and J gene segments. For a sequence to be retained, a match of at least six nucleotides was required to both a V gene segment and a J gene segment. Rearrangements were classified as productive when the CDR3 lacked stop codons and remained in frame with V and J, and all other rearrangements were classified as non-productive. CDR3 was defined according to IMGT convention as the region running from the second conserved V-encoded cysteine to the conserved J-encoded phenylalanine. Sequences without an unambiguous match to a single V gene segment were excluded from the earlier analysis of about 600 of the donors. An earlier analysis of several hundred of the donors classified V segments as functional when productive rearrangements were above 56.7% and as segregating when the standard deviation between donors was above 5%. A statistical classification framework was built to diagnose cytomegalovirus status from the catalog of TCR beta chain sequences. V and J gene assignment, in a later analysis, came from comparing TCR nucleotide sequences with IMGT/GENE-DB human TR gene sequences. A later analysis assigned CDR3 sequences and most-parsimonious VDJ recombination scenarios with the TCRdist pipeline. In a later analysis, each TCR beta chain was defined by its CDR3 amino acid sequence together with its V-gene family, and reads without a unique V-gene family were excluded. A later analysis removed several hundred highly shared, low-generation-probability nucleotide sequences to deal with suspected cross-contamination and a sequencing artifact. In a later analysis, a clonal expansion index was calculated for each public chain from normalized within-repertoire ranks of inferred template counts. In a later analysis, generation probabilities were computed with a VDJ recombination model fitted to out-of-frame rearrangements, and the resulting probabilities were checked against IGoR. A later analysis scored TCR-TCR, TCR-HLA and TCR-CMV co-occurrence with hypergeometric tests, applying a repertoire-size bias correction to TCR pairs. To estimate false discovery rates, a later analysis permuted the HLA or CMV assignments 20 times. In a later analysis, co-occurring TCRs were grouped with DBSCAN, and TCRdist sequence similarity was added when clustering was performed within HLA-allele-positive subsets. For co-occurrence clustering, repertoires with fewer than 30,000 or more than 120,000 public chains were excluded, along with a handful of repertoires with anomalous nucleotide sharing. This immuneACCESS table, as held by TCRdb, lists in-frame sequences with V and J called but not all clones. Of the missing ones, under half trace to an unresolved V gene in checked studies; the others have no known cause. The DNA was the basis for D and trimming; V, J and clone size are from that table. The sample profile shows about 190,000 clones; about 82% of them were found once. Of the sample, 2.4% is held by the ten largest clones.

The rearrangement joined TRBV5-4 to TRBJ2-2, with TRBD1 identical over 7 junction bases. The TCR originated in a male donor in good health and CMV-seronegative. Sequences were obtained from PBMCs. The sequenced DNA is TGTGCCAGCAACGAGGACAGGAAGAACACCGGGGAGCTGTTTTTT. It is translated as CASNEDRKNTGELFF.